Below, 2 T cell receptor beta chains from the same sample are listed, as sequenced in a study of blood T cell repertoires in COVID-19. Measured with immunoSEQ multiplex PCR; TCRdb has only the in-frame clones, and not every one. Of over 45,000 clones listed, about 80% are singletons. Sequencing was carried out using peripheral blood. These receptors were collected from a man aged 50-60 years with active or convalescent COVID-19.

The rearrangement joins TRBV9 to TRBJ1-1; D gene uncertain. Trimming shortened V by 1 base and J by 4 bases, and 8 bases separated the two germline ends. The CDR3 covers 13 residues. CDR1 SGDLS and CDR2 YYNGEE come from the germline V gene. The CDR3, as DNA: TGTGCCAGCAGCGTAAAGCCGGGCACTGAAGCTTTCTTT. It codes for CASSVKPGTEAFF.

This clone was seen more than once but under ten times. CDR3 in DNA: TGTGCCAGCAGCGTCCTCGGGAGGGGAAACACAGATACGCAGTATTTT. Protein sequence: CASSVLGRGNTDTQYF. This sequence joins TRBV9 and TRBJ2-3, with TRBD2 matching 8 bases. The CDR3 consists of 16 residues. The V gene end was trimmed by 2 bases and the J gene end by 2 bases; junction bases not matched to a gene: 7. Looked up from germline, CDR1 is SGDLS and CDR2 is YYNGEE.